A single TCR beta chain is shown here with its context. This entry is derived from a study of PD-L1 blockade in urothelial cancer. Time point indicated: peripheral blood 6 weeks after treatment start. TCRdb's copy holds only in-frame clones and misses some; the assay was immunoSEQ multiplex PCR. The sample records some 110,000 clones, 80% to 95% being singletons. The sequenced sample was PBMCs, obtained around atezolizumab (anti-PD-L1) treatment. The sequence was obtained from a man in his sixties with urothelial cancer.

This CDR3 reads CASSEAGREGLSYNEQFF. The CDR3 coding sequence is TGCGCCAGCAGCGAGGCGGGGCGGGAGGGACTTTCCTACAATGAGCAGTTCTTC. The chain couples TRBV5-1 to TRBJ2-1, with 9 bases lining up with TRBD2. After removal of 4 bases from V and 1 base from J, the junction contained 12 bases not matched to a gene. Germline V gene lookup returns CDR1 SGHRS and CDR2 YFSETQ. The CDR3 contains 18 residues.